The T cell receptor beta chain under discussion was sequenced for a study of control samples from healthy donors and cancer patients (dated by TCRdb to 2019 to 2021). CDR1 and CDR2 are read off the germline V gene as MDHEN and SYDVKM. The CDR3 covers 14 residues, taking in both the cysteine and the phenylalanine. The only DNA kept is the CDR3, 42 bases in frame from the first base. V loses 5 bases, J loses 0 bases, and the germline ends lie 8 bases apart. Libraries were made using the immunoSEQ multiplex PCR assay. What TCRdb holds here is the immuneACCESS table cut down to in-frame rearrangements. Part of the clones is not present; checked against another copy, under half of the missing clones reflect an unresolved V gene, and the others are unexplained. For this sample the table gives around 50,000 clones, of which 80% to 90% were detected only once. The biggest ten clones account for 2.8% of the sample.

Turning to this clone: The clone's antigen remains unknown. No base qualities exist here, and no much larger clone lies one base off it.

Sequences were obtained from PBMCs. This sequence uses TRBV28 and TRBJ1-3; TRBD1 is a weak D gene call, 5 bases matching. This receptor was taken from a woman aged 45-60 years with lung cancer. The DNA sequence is TGTGCCAGCAGTGGTCAGGGCTCTGGAAACACCATATATTTT. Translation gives CASSGQGSGNTIYF.